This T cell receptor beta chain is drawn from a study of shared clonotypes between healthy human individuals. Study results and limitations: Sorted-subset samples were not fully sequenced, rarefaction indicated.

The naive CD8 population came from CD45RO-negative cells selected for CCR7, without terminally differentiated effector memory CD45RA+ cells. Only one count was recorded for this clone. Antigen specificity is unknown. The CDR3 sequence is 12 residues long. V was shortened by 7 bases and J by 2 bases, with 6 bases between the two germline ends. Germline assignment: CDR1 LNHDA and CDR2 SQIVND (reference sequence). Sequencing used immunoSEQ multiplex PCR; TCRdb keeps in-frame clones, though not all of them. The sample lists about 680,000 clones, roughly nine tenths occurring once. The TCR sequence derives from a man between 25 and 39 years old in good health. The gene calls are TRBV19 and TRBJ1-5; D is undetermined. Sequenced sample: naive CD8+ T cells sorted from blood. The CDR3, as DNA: TGTGCCAGTACTGACGGCAATCAGCCCCAGCATTTT. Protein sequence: CASTDGNQPQHF.